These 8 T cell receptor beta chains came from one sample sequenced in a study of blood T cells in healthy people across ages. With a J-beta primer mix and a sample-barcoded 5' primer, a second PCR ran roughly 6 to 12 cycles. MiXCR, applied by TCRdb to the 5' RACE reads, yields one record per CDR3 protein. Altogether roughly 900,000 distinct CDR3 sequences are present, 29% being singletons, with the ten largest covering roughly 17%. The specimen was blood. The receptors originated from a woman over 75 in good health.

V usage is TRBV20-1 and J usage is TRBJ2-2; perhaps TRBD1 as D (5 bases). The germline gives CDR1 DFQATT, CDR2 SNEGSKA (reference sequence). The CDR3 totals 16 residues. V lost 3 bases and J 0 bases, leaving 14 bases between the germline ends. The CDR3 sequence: CSARVTGTANTGELFF. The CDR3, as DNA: TGCAGTGCTAGGGTAACAGGTACCGCGAACACCGGGGAGCTGTTTTTT.

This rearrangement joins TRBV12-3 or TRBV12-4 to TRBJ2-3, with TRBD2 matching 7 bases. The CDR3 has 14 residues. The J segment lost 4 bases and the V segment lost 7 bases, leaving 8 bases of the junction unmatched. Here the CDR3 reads CASKVARGADTQYF. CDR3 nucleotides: TGTGCCAGCAAAGTAGCCCGGGGGGCAGATACGCAGTATTTT.

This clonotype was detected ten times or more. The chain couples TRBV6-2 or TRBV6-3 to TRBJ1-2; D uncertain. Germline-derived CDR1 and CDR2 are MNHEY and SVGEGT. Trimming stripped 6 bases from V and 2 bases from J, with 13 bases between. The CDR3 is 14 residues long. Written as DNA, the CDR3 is TGTGCCAGCAGAAAAGACGGATACAACTATGGCTACACCTTC. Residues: CASRKDGYNYGYTF.

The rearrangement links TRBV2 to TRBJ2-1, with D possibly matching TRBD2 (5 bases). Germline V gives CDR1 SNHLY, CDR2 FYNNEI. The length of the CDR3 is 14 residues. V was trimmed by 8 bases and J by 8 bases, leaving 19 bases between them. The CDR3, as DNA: TGTGCCAGCCGGCCCCAGACTAACCACGATGAGCAGTTCTTC. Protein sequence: CASRPQTNHDEQFF.

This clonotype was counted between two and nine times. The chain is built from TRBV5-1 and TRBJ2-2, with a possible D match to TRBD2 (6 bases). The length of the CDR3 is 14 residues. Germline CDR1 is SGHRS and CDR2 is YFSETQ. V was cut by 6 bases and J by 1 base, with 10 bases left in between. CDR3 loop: CASNLRGNTGELFF. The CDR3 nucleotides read TGCGCCAGCAATCTGCGGGGGAACACCGGGGAGCTGTTTTTT.

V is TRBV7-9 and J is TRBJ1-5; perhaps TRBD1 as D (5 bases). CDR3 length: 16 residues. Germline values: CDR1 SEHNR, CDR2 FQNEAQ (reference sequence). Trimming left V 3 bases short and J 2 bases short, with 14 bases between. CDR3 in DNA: TGTGCCAGCAGCTTGGCCGGGGCGATGGGCAATCAGCCCCAGCATTTT. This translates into CASSLAGAMGNQPQHF.

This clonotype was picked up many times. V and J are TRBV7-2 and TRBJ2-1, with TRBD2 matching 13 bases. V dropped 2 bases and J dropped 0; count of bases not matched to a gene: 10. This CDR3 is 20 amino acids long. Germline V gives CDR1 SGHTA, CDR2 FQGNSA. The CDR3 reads CASSLTSGGAMKSSYNEQFF. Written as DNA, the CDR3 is TGTGCCAGCAGCTTAACTAGCGGGGGGGCCATGAAGAGCTCCTACAATGAGCAGTTCTTC. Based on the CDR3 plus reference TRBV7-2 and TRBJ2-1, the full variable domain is GAGVSQSPSNKVTEKGKDVELRCDPISGHTALYWYRQSLGQGLEFLIYFQGNSAPDKSGLPSDRFSAERTGGSVSTLTIQRTQQEDSAVYLCASSLTSGGAMKSSYNEQFFGPGTRLTVL.

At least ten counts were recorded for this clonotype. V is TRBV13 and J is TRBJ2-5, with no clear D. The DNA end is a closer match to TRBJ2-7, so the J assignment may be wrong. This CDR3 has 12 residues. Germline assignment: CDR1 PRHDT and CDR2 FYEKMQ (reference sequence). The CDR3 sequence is CASSFFHYEQYF. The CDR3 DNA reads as TGTGCCAGCAGTTTTTTCCACTACGAGCAGTACTTC.